This TCR beta chain stems from a study of T cells in localized non-small cell lung cancer. Points on this clone: One junction end disagrees with the germline gene, perhaps due to a read error.

Here immunoSEQ multiplex PCR was the method, and the copy in TCRdb shows in-frame clones only, minus some. The top ten hold just under 2% of the sample, which has almost 65,000 clones, almost 90% seen once. Sample: peripheral blood, taken before any cancer treatment. The source is a woman aged 35 to 70 with stage I lung adenocarcinoma.

The DNA for the CDR3 is TGTGCCAGCAGCTTAACTAGTCGGACTGACGCTTTCTTT. Translated, it gives CASSLTSRTDAFF. The chain combines TRBV7-3 with TRBJ1-1; D unclear. The CDR3 runs to 13 residues. The germline CDR1 and CDR2 sequences are SGHTA and FQGTGA.